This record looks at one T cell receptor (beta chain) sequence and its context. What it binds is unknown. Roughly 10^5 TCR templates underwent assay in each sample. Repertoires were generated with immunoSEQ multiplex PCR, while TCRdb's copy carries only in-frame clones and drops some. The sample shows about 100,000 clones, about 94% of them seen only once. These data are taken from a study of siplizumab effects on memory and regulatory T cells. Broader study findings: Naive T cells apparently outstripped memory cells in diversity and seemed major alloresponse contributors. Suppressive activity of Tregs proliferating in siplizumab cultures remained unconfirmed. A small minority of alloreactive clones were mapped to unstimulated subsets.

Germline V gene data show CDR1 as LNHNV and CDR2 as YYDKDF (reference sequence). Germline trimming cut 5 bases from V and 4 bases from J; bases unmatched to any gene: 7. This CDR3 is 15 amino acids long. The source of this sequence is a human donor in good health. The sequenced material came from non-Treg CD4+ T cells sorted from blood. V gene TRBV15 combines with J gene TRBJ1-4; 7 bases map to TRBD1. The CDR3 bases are TGTGCCACCAGCGATCCGGGACAGTTTAATGAAAAACTGTTTTTT. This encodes CATSDPGQFNEKLFF. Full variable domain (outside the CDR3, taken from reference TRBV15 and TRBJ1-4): DAMVIQNPRYQVTQFGKPVTLSCSQTLNHNVMYWYQQKSSQAPKLLFHYYDKDFNNEADTPDNFQSRRPNTSFCFLDIRSPGLGDTAMYLCATSDPGQFNEKLFFGSGTQLSVL.